The source of this T cell receptor beta chain is a study of vaccination effects on CD4 cells after COVID-19. The study's findings and limits: Late in the post-vaccination period, infection-induced and vaccine-induced clones underwent marked clonal contraction. Recruitment yielded few convalescent patients, and the study had no early post-infection timepoints.

Profiling relied on immunoSEQ multiplex PCR, and the TCRdb table lists in-frame clones only, not all of them. Of about 70,000 clones listed, roughly 73% are singletons. This clone was detected only a few times. Its antigen remains unidentified. ViraFEST used viral peptide pools to expand antigen-specific CD4+ T cells before sequencing. Culture proceeded for about 11 days, and CD4+ T cells were then isolated. It was between March and December 2020 that the person had a SARS-CoV-2 infection confirmed by PCR. After removal of 5 bases from V and 1 base from J, the junction contained 14 bases not matched to a gene. This CDR3 has 18 amino acids. The germline V gene has CDR1 SEHNR and CDR2 FQNEAQ (reference sequence).

The rearrangement uses TRBV7-9 and TRBJ2-1; TRBD2 matches at 7 bases. This TCR was recovered from a human donor who had a prior SARS-CoV-2 infection. This specimen was CD4+ T cells from PBMCs cultured with HIV peptides, taken before COVID-19 vaccination. Documented subset: HIV-1 Nef peptide pool negative control/reference culture. The DNA of the CDR3 is TGTGCCAGCAGCCCGGGATCTGCTAGCGGTGTTTCCTACAATGAGCAGTTCTTC. Translated, it gives CASSPGSASGVSYNEQFF.